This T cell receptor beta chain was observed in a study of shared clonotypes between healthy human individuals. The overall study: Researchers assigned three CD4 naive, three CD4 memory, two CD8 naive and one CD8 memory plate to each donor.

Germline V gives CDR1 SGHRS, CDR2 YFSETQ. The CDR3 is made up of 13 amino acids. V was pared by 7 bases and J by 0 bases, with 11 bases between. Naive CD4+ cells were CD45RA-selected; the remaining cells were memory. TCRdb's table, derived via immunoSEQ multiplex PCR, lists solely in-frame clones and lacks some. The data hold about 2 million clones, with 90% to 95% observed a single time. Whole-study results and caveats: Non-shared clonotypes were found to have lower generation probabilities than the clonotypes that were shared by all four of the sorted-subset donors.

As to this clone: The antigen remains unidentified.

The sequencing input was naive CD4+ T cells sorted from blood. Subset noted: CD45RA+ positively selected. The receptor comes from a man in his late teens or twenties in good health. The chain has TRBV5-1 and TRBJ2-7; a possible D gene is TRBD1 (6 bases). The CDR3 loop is CASAGTNSYEQYF. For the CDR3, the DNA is TGCGCCAGCGCCGGGACAAACTCCTACGAGCAGTACTTC.